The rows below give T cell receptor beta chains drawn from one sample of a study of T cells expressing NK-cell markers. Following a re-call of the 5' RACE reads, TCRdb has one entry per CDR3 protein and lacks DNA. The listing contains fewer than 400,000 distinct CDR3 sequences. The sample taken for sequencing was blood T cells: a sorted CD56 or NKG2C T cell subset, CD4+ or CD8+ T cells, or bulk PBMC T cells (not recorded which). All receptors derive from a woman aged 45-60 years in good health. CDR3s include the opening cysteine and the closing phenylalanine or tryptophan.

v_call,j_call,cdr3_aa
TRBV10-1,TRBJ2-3,CASSSGNTDTQYF
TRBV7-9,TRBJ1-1,CASSRDSFEAFF
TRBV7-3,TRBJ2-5,CASSLSSGRGQETQYF
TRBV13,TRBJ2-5,CASSRTGGGPETQYF
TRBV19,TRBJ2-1,CASSILETASGRQQFF
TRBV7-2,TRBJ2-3,CASPSPGGTDTQYF
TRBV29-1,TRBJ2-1,CSVVRESGEQFF
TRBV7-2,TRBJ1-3,CASSLGPGTGNTIYF
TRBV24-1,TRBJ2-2,CATSDFGSLNTGELFF
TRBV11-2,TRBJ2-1,CASSLAPIPTVYNEQFF
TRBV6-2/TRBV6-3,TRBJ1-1,CASSPPLDRVWDTEAFF
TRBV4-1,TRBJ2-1,CASSLRVLATSGNEQFF
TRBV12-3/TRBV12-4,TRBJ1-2,CASSLSGPAVGGYTF
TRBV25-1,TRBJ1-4,CATAGTVEEKLFF
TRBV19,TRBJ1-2,CASSTYVGNADGYTF
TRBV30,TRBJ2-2,CAWWGGTGELFF
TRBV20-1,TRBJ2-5,CSAALGLEQETQYF
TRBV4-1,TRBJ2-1,CASSQDQVAGGPWSVF
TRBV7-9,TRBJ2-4,CASSTVGGLTKNIQYF
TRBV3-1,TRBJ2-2,CASTRGSGELFF
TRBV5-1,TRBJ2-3,CASSAGQGGNTQYF
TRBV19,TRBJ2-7,CASSGFSPKASYEQYF
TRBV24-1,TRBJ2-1,CATSDSSSGGINEQFF
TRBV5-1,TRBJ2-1,CASSLGQDTMKQFF
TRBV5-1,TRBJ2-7,CASSLVFDYEQYF
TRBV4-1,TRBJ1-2,CASRQGHGYTF
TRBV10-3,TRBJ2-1,CAICEGLAGWNEQFF
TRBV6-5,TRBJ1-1,CASSYGEGPDTEAFF
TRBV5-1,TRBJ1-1,CASSSLDRVGTEAFF
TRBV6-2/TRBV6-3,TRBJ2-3,CASSPGLQGRGADTQYF
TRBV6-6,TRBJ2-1,CASSYSGGSREQFF
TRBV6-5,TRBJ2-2,CASKRPRTSPTYTGELFF
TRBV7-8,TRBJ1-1,CASSLEGIGTEAFF
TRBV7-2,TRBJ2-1,CASSAPGTGNNEQFF
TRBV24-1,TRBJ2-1,CATSRRLRPYNEQFF
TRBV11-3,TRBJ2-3,CASSLGIPGLAYLDTQYF
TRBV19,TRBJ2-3,CATRPPTSGDTDTQYF
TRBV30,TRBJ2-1,CAWRPKGGSEQFF
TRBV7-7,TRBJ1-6,CASSPRTGDNSPLHF
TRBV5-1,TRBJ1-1,CASSYSGPPNTEAFF
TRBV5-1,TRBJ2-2,CASRLGSGELFF
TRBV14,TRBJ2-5,CASSHSGLKLETQYF
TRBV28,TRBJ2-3,CASKPSLLRQITDTQYF
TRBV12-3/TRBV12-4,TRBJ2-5,CASSFSARPGETQYF
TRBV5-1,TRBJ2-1,CASSFRGQGNEQFF
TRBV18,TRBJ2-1,CASSRAGGNEQFF
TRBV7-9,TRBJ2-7,CASSSPTSGSYEQYF
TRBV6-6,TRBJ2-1,CARCRPGFRGHNEQFF